Each of the 19 T cell receptor beta chains below was sequenced from the same sample in a study of blood T cell repertoires in COVID-19. Clones were read by immunoSEQ multiplex PCR, and TCRdb kept only the in-frame ones, dropping some. The sample has approximately 100,000 clones, around 80% seen once; the top ten hold roughly 13%. The material sequenced was peripheral blood. The receptor source for this set is an older woman with acute or convalescent COVID-19.

The chain combines TRBV29-1 with TRBJ1-5; D is unclear. The CDR3 covers 14 residues. Looked up from germline, CDR1 is SQVTM and CDR2 is ANQGSEA. V was cut by 8 bases and J by 7 bases, with 21 bases left in between. The CDR3 sequence: CSPVPGSANQPQHF. CDR3 in DNA: TGCAGCCCCGTGCCGGGTTCAGCGAACCAGCCCCAGCATTTT.

The rearrangement uses TRBV21-1 and TRBJ1-5; the table assigns TRBD1, which was not confirmed against the DNA. TRBV21-1 is labeled a pseudogene. The CDR3 length is 19 residues. The CDR3 region has the DNA TGTGCCAGCAGCAGCCGGGACAGCCTCCAGGGGGGTCGCCGGTGGCCCCAGCATTTT. This translates into CASSSRDSLQGGRRWPQHF.

The chain is built from TRBV10-3 and TRBJ2-1; a possible D gene is TRBD1 (6 bases). Trimming cost V 3 bases and J 6 bases, with 6 bases left between them. CDR3 length: 12 residues. Germline lookup yields CDR1 ENHRY and CDR2 SYGVKD. The CDR3 region has the DNA TGTGCCATCAGTGACAGGGGCAATGAGCAGTTCTTC. Residues: CAISDRGNEQFF.

The chain is built from TRBV2 and TRBJ1-5; D remains ambiguous. Trimming pared 0 bases from V and 7 bases from J, leaving 10 bases between. Germline V gene lookup returns CDR1 SNHLY and CDR2 FYNNEI. This CDR3 region has 14 residues. Here the CDR3 DNA reads TGTGCCAGCAGTGAAGCGGTAGTCTCACAGCCCCAGCATTTT. Its protein product is CASSEAVVSQPQHF.

This sequence joins TRBV28 and TRBJ2-7; weak D call: TRBD1 (6 bases). The germline V and J ends were trimmed by 5 bases and 2 bases, with 13 bases remaining between them. This CDR3 is 14 amino acids long. In germline, CDR1 is MDHEN, CDR2 SYDVKM. CDR3 bases: TGTGCCAGCAGTCGCCTCGGACAGACCTACGAGCAGTACTTC. It codes for CASSRLGQTYEQYF.

This sequence joins TRBV7-2 and TRBJ2-7; 7 bases map to TRBD2. The CDR3 is 15 residues long. In germline, CDR1 is SGHTA, CDR2 FQGNSA. V dropped 9 bases and J dropped 1; count of bases not matched to a gene: 12. The CDR3 protein is CASQQAAAGSYEQYF. In DNA, the CDR3 is TGTGCCAGTCAGCAAGCTGCAGCGGGGTCCTACGAGCAGTACTTC. Using reference TRBV7-2 and TRBJ2-7 for the parts outside the CDR3, the full variable domain is GAGVSQSPSNKVTEKGKDVELRCDPISGHTALYWYRQSLGQGLEFLIYFQGNSAPDKSGLPSDRFSAERTGGSVSTLTIQRTQQEDSAVYLCASQQAAAGSYEQYFGPGTRLTVT.

The V and J genes are TRBV4-2 and TRBJ1-2; TRBD1 matches at 9 bases. CDR3 length: 17 residues. Germline V gene lookup returns CDR1 LGHNA and CDR2 YNFKEQ. Losses at the gene ends were 2 bases for V and 2 bases for J; bases not matched to a gene: 9. This CDR3 reads CASSQQSPGTGNYGYTF. The CDR3 DNA reads TGTGCCAGCAGCCAACAAAGTCCCGGGACAGGGAACTATGGCTACACCTTC.

A few counts support this clone. This sequence joins TRBV7-6 and TRBJ1-3; TRBD1 might be the D (6 bases). In germline, CDR1 is SGHVS, CDR2 FNYEAQ. V lost 5 bases to trimming and J lost 0 bases, with 20 bases between them. The CDR3 is made up of 18 amino acids. The CDR3 here is CASSPDPTTGLSGNTIYF. The CDR3 DNA follows: TGTGCCAGCAGCCCCGACCCCACTACAGGGCTCTCTGGAAACACCATATATTTT.

The V and J genes are TRBV28 and TRBJ2-3; TRBD2 might be the D (6 bases). Trimming left V 4 bases short and J 2 bases short, with 16 bases between. The CDR3 extends over 16 amino acids. Germline CDR1 is MDHEN and CDR2 is SYDVKM. This chain's CDR3 is CASSSLSDYFTDTQYF. CDR3 coding DNA: TGTGCCAGCAGTTCTCTGTCGGACTACTTCACAGATACGCAGTATTTT.

This clone was picked up one time. This chain uses TRBV28 with TRBJ2-7; possible D gene TRBD1, 6 bases. The CDR3 length is 19 residues. Germline values: CDR1 MDHEN, CDR2 SYDVKM. V was pared by 5 bases and J by 2 bases, with 28 bases between. In DNA, the CDR3 is TGTGCCAGCAGTACCCGACGGACAGACTCCGGGTCTACCACCTACGAGCAGTACTTC. Amino acid sequence: CASSTRRTDSGSTTYEQYF.

This rearrangement joins TRBV5-1 to TRBJ1-4; D gene uncertain. V lost 3 bases to trimming and J lost 7 bases, with 10 bases between them. The CDR3 extends over 13 amino acids. Looked up from germline, CDR1 is SGHRS and CDR2 is YFSETQ. CDR3 in amino acids: CASSSSAGEKLFF. The CDR3 nucleotides are TGCGCCAGCAGCTCGTCGGCGGGTGAAAAACTGTTTTTT.

In this sample, this clone turned up once. The chain carries TRBV10-3 and TRBJ2-5; TRBD2 agrees at 12 bases. Germline values: CDR1 ENHRY, CDR2 SYGVKD. CDR3 length: 14 amino acids. V gave up 5 bases and J gave up 5 bases; unmatched junction bases: 3. This CDR3 is CAISSGLAGETQYF. CDR3 coding DNA: TGTGCCATCAGTTCGGGACTAGCGGGTGAGACCCAGTACTTC.

The CDR3: CATSRDGPGRSYGYTF. As DNA, the CDR3 is TGTGCCACCAGCAGAGATGGTCCGGGAAGGAGCTATGGCTACACCTTC. The chain recombines TRBV15 with TRBJ1-2; D is undetermined. Germline CDR1 and CDR2: LNHNV and YYDKDF (reference sequence). Trimming pared 0 bases from V and 4 bases from J, leaving 15 bases between. The CDR3 contains 16 residues.

This rearrangement joins TRBV29-1 to TRBJ2-2, with 16 bases identical to TRBD2. CDR1 and CDR2 (germline): SQVTM, ANQGSEA. This CDR3 is built from 17 residues. V was pared by 6 bases and J by 5 bases, with 9 bases of the junction left unmatched. CDR3 DNA: TGCAGCGTGGCGGGACTAGCGGGGGGGCCGGGAACCGGGGAGCTGTTTTTT. This codes for CSVAGLAGGPGTGELFF.

The genes are TRBV5-4 and TRBJ2-1; D gene ambiguous. V lost 1 base, J lost 8 bases, and 19 bases lay in between. The CDR3 sequence is 16 residues long. Germline V CDR1 and CDR2: SGHNT, YYREEE (reference sequence). CDR3 nucleotide sequence: TGTGCCAGCAGCTTGATTCGGCTAGATGGTGTAGATGAGCAGTTCTTC. Translation: CASSLIRLDGVDEQFF.

This clone was observed a single time. The chain couples TRBV4-1 to TRBJ1-5; 9 bases agree with TRBD1. CDR3 length: 16 amino acids. Germline V gives CDR1 MGHRA, CDR2 YSYEKL. Trimming at V came to 1 base and at J to 6 bases, leaving 7 bases not matched to a gene. The CDR3 is CASSQANTGGGQPQHF. CDR3 bases: TGCGCCAGCAGCCAAGCCAATACAGGGGGCGGTCAGCCCCAGCATTTT.

The gene calls are TRBV28 and TRBJ1-2; 7 nucleotides line up with TRBD1. CDR1 is MDHEN, CDR2 SYDVKM, per germline. The CDR3 is made up of 15 amino acids. Trimming at V came to 5 bases and at J to 2 bases, leaving 8 bases not matched to a gene. The CDR3, as DNA: TGTGCCAGCAGTACAGAACCCAGGGGGAACTATGGCTACACCTTC. Amino acids: CASSTEPRGNYGYTF.

This chain connects TRBV15 to TRBJ1-4, with no clear D. Trimming left V 6 bases short and J 7 bases short, with 18 bases between. This CDR3 comprises 15 residues. Germline assignment: CDR1 LNHNV and CDR2 YYDKDF (reference sequence). The CDR3, as DNA: TGTGCCACCAGTGGTCGTCGCGGCGTTGGTGAAAAACTGTTTTTT. Translation: CATSGRRGVGEKLFF.

The genes are TRBV10-2 and TRBJ2-1; TRBD2 might be the D (6 bases). This CDR3 comprises 18 residues. Trimming left V 3 bases short and J 4 bases short, with 22 bases between. In germline, CDR1 is WSHSY, CDR2 SAAADI. In DNA form, the CDR3 reads TGCGCCAGCAGTGAACCTACCATTCTAGCGAGAAATTACAATGAGCAGTTCTTC. It yields the protein CASSEPTILARNYNEQFF.